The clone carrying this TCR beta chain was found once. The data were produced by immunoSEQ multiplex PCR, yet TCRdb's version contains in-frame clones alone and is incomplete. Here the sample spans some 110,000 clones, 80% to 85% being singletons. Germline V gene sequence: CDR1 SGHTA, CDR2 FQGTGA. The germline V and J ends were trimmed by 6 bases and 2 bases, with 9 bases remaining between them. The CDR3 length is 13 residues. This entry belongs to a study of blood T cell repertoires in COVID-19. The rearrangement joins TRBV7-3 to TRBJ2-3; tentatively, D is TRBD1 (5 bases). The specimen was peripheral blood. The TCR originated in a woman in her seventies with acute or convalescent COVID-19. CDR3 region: CASSRTFTDTQYF. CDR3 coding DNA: TGTGCCAGCAGTCGGACATTCACAGATACGCAGTATTTT.